The entry that follows covers one T cell receptor (beta chain) sequence. This entry comes from a study of blood T cell repertoires in COVID-19. Looking at the study overall: Italy, Spain and the United States were the sources of the convalescent and acute COVID-19 samples.

Assay: immunoSEQ multiplex PCR; the TCRdb copy retains only in-frame clones and omits some. Altogether 150,000 to 200,000 clones are present, around nine tenths being singletons, with the ten largest covering under 2.5%. Germline CDR1 reads MDHEN; CDR2 reads SYDVKM. This CDR3 contains 12 residues. Trimming pared 2 bases from V and 6 bases from J, leaving 7 bases between. The material sequenced was peripheral blood. This TCR was sampled from a man aged 70 or older with active or convalescent COVID-19. This chain joins TRBV28 and TRBJ1-2; D is unresolved. The CDR3 DNA sequence: TGTGCCAGCAGTTTACGTGAGGATGGCTACACCTTC. This sequence encodes CASSLREDGYTF.